The entry that follows covers one T cell receptor (beta chain) sequence. Its antigen is not identified. The ends were cut back, 2 bases at V and 10 bases at J, with 16 bases in the middle. The CDR3 runs 14 residues. Per germline, CDR1 SGHTA and CDR2 FQGNSA. This sample was taken from a study of T cells after yellow fever vaccination. Findings of the study overall: Post-booster samples contained most primary-vaccination clones (around 96% CD4, about 87% CD8).

It was through 5'RACE template switching that TCR cDNA was made, with a universal primer site and UMIs added. TCRdb re-called the 5' RACE reads through MiXCR, storing one row per CDR3 protein. The sample shows about 340,000 distinct CDR3 sequences, around 13% of them seen only once. This TCR came from a man aged 18 to 35 who received the YFV17D yellow fever vaccine. This specimen consisted of CD4+ T cells sorted from PBMCs, obtained 15 days after the yellow fever booster vaccination. This rearrangement joins TRBV7-2 to TRBJ2-3; D may match TRBD1 or TRBD2 (6 bases each). The CDR3 DNA follows: TGTGCCAGCAGCTTAAAGGGGGGCCCCACGGCGCAGTATTTT. Protein: CASSLKGGPTAQYF.